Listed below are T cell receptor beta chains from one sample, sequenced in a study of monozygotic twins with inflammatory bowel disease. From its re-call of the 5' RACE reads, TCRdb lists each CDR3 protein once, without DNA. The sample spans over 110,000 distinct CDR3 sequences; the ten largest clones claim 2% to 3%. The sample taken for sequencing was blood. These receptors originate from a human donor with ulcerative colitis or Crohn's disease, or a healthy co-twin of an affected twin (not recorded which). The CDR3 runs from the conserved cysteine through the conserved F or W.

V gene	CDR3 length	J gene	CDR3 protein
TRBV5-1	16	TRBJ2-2	CASSPPGQGNTGELFF
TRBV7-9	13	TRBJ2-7	CASSPGLYYEQYF
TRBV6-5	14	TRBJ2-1	CASSYGGAPREQFF
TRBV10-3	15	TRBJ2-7	CAISANVKIVYEQYF
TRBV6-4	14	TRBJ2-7	CASRNSSVINEQYF
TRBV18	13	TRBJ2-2	CASSRRDTGELFF
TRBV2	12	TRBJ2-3	CASRVQSDTQYF
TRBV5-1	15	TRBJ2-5	CASSFSSTAQETQYF
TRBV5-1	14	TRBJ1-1	CASRYLDVNTEAFF
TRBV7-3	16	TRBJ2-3	CASSPRQGLSTDTQYF
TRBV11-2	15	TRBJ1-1	CASSFWGGKNTEAFF
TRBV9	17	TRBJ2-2	CASSARTGTSRTGELFF
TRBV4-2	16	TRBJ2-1	CASSQDWKQTYNEQFF
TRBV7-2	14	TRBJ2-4	CASSLKSGQNIQYF
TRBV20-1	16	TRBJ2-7	CSARDPIPQGTYEQYF
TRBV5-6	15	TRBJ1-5	CASSLSGGGDQPQHF
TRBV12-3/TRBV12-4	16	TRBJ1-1	CASSFGRSGRNTEAFF
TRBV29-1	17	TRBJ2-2	CSARKIAGGQGTGELFF
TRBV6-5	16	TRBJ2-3	CASSYPGQGLTDTQYF
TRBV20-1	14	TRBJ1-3	CSARGAHSGNTIYF
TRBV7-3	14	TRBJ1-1	CASSLTGHDTEAFF
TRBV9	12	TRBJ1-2	CASSVVTASPTF
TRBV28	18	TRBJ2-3	CASSLRRTSGGSTDTQYF
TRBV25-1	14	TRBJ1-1	CASREQGINTEAFF
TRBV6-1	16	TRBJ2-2	CASSPDTKRYTGELFF
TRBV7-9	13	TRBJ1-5	CASSLTGNQPQHF
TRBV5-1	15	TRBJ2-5	CASSSIAGARETQYF
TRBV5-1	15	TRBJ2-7	CASSSRLNPTYEQYF
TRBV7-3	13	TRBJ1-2	CASSSRGGDGYTF
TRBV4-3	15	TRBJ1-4	CASSQGTGESEKLFF
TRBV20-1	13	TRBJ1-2	CSALRGGGWGYTF
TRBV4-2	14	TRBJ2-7	CASSQEGATYEQYF
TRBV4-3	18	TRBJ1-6	CASSQDFVDRFGGSPLHF
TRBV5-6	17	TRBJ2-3	CASSTPRDRGPTDTQYF
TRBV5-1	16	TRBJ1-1	CASSLLNRGLGTEAFF
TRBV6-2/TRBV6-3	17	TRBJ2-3	CASSYSAEGGSTDTQYF
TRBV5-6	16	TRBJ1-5	CASSFGQTGGLYPQHF
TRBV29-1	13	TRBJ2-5	CSVEVGGAETQYF
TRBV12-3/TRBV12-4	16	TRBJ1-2	CASSTASSGDWYGYTF
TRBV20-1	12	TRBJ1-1	CSATTLGPEAFF
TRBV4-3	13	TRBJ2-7	CASSFRGVSEQYF
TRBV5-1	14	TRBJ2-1	CASRYGESYNEQFF
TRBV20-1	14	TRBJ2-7	CSASRGASSYEQYF
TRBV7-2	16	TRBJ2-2	CASSLAGTTITGELFF
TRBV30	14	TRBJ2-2	CASGTDGNTGELFF
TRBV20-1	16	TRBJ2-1	CSARLRLAGLYNEQFF
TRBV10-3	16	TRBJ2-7	CAISGLAGGSSYEQYF
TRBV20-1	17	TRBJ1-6	CSADNKGDRVKHSPLHF
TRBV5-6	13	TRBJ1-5	CASSFGVGQPQHF
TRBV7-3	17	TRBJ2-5	CASSSNPGQMYQETQYF
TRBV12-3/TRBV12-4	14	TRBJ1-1	CASSLKGMNTEAFF
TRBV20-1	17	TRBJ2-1	CKQGQGASGGFYNEQFF
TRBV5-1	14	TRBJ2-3	CASSLGWGADTQYF
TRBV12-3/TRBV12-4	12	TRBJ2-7	CASSTGQYEQYF
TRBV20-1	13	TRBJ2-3	CSARGENTDTQYF
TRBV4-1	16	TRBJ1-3	CASSQPGQDSGNTIYF
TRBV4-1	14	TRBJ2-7	CASSHLGPEWGQYF
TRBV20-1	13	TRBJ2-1	CSARRVSYNEQFF
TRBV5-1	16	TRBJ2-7	CASNDRSGTVSYEQYF